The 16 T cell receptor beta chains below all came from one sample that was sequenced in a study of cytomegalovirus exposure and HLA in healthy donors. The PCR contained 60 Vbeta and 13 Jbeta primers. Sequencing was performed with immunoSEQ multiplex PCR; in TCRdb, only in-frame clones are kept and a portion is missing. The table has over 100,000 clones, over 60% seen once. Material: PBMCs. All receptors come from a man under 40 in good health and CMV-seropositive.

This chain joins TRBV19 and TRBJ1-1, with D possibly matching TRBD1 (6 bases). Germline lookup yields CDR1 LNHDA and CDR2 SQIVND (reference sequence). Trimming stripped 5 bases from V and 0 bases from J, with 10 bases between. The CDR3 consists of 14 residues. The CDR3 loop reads CASSETGVNTEAFF. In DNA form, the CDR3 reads TGTGCCAGTAGTGAGACAGGAGTGAACACTGAAGCTTTCTTT.

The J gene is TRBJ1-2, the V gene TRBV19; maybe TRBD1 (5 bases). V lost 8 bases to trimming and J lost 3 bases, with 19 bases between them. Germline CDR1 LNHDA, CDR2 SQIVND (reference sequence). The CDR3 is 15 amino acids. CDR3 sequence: CASGDSISGHYGYTF. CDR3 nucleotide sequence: TGTGCCAGTGGAGACAGCATCTCAGGACACTATGGCTACACCTTC.

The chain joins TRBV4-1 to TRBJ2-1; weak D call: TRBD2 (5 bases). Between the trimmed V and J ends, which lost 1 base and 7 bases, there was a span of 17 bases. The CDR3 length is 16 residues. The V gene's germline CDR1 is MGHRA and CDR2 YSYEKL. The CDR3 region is CASSQVSVSRGNEQFF. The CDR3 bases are TGCGCCAGCAGCCAAGTTAGCGTCAGTAGAGGGAATGAGCAGTTCTTC.

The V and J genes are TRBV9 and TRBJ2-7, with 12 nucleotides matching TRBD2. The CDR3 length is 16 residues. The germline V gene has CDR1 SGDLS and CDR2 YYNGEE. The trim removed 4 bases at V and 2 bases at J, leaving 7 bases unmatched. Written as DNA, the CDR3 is TGTGCCAGCAGCCGTCGGACTAGCGGGGCCACCTACGAGCAGTACTTC. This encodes CASSRRTSGATYEQYF.

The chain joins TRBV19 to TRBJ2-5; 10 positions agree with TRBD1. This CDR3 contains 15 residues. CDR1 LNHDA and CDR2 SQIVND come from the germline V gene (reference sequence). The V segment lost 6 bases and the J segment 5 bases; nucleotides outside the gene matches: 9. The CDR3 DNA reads TGTGCCAGTAGGCCCCGGACAGGGGGAGGCGAGACCCAGTACTTC. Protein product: CASRPRTGGGETQYF.

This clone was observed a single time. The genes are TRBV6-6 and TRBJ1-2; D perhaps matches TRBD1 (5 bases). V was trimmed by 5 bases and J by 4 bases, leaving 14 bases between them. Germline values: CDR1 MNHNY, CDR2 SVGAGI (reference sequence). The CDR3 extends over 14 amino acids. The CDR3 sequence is CASSPHPGGYGYTF. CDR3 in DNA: TGTGCCAGCAGTCCCCACCCGGGGGGCTATGGCTACACCTTC.

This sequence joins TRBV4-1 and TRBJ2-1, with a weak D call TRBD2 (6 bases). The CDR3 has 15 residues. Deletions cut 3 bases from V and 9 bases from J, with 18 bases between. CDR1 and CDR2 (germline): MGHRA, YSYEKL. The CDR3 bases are TGCGCCAGCAGCCAGACGGGAGTCCAACTGGGTGAGCAGTTCTTC. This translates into CASSQTGVQLGEQFF.

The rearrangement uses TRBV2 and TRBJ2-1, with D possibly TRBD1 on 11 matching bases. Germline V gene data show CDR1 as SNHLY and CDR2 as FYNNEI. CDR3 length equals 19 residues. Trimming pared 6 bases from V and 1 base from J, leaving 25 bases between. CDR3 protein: CASSYAGTGGLASYNEQFF. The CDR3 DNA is TGTGCCAGCAGCTACGCCGGGACAGGGGGACTAGCGTCCTACAATGAGCAGTTCTTC.

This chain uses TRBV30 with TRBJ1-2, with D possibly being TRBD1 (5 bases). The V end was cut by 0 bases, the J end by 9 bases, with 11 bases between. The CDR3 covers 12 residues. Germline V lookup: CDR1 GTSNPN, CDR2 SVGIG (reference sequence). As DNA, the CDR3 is TGTGCCTGGAGTGTACGGGACTGTCGCTACACCTTC. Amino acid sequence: CAWSVRDCRYTF.

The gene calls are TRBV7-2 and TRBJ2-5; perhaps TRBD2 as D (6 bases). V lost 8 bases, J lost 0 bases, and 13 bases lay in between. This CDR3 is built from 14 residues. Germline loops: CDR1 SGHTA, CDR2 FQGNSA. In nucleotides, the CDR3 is TGTGCCAGCCGGCGCCGGGGGAACCAAGAGACCCAGTACTTC. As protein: CASRRRGNQETQYF. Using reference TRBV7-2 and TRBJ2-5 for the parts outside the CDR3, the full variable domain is GAGVSQSPSNKVTEKGKDVELRCDPISGHTALYWYRQSLGQGLEFLIYFQGNSAPDKSGLPSDRFSAERTGGSVSTLTIQRTQQEDSAVYLCASRRRGNQETQYFGPGTRLLVL.

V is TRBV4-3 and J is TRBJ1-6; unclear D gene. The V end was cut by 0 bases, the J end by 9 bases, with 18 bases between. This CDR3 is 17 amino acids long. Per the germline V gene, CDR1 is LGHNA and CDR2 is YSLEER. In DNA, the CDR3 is TGCGCCAGCAGCCAAGATCGGCAGGATAGGAGCGGTTCACCCCTCCACTTT. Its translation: CASSQDRQDRSGSPLHF.

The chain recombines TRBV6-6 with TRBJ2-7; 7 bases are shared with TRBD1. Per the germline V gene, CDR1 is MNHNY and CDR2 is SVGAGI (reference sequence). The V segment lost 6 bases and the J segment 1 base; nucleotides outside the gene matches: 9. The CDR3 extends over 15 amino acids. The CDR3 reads CASRVDGDSSYEQYF. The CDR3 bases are TGTGCCAGCAGAGTAGACGGGGACAGTTCCTACGAGCAGTACTTC.

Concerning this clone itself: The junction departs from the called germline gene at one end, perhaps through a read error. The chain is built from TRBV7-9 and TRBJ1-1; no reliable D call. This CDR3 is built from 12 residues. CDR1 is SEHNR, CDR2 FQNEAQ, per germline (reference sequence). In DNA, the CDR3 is TGTTCCAGCAGCCTAACGAACACTGAAGCTTTCTTT. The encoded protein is CSSSLTNTEAFF.

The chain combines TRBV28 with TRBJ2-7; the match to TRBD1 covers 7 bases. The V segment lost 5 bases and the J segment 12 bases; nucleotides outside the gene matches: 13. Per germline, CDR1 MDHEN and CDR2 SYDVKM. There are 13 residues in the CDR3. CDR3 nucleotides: TGTGCCAGCAGTACGTCCGGTCGGGACAGCCCGTACTTC. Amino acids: CASSTSGRDSPYF.

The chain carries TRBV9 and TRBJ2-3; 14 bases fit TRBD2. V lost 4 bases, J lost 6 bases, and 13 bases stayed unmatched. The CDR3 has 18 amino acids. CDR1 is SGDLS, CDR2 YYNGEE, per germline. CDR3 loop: CASSSRTSGGRQVDTQYF. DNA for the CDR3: TGTGCCAGCAGCTCCCGGACTAGCGGGGGGCGGCAGGTGGATACGCAGTATTTT.

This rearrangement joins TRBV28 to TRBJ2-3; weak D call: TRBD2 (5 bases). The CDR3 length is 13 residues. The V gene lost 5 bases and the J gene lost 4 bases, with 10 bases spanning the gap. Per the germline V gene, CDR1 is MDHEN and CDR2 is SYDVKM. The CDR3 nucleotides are TGTGCCAGCAGTCTAACGAGGGCAGATACGCAGTATTTT. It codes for CASSLTRADTQYF.